This TCR beta chain was sequenced for a study of blood T cell repertoires in COVID-19. Original handling: Nucleated cell counts were estimated from reference gene primer amplification. TCRdb's copy holds only in-frame clones and misses some; the assay was immunoSEQ multiplex PCR. That table gives V, J and clone size, and the DNA gave D and trimming. Of 150,000 or so clones in the sample, 86% were seen once. The ends lost 1 base at V and 1 base at J; junction bases unmatched: 1. The CDR3 loop spans 17 amino acids. Germline CDR1 is MGHRA and CDR2 is YSYEKL. What was sequenced was PBMCs or T cells enriched from blood (not recorded which). This sequence originates from a man aged 50 or older who had recovered from COVID-19. The J gene is TRBJ2-6, the V gene TRBV4-1; 10 bases are a match to TRBD1. DNA for the CDR3: TGCGCCAGCAGCCAAGGACAGGGGGCATCTGGGGCCAACGTCCTGACTTTC. Translating it yields CASSQGQGASGANVLTF.